This TCR beta chain was observed in a study of blood T cell repertoires in COVID-19. Study as a whole: Spain, Italy and the United States supplied samples that represented acute and convalescent COVID-19. Sample material is recorded as cDNA or gDNA derived from T cells, B-cell-depleted T cells, or PBMCs.

As handled by the study authors: Amplifying reference gene primers gave estimates of nucleated cell counts. This table comes from immunoSEQ multiplex PCR, and its TCRdb copy is limited to in-frame clones, with some not included. The V and J calls and clone size were taken over from that table, and D and trimming were inferred from the DNA. The repertoire has under 250,000 clones, 81% of them found once; the top ten carry more than 8.5%. The CDR3 length is 16 residues. The V and J ends lost 6 bases and 13 bases, in that order; junction bases with no gene match: 15. Germline values: CDR1 LNHDA, CDR2 SQIVND (reference sequence). Study members were between about 18 and 95 years old and lived in 24 US regions.

V gene TRBV19 combines with J gene TRBJ1-6, with 10 positions matching TRBD1. Sequences were obtained from PBMCs or T cells enriched from blood (not recorded which). The origin of this receptor is a woman aged 45 to 65 with acute COVID-19. The CDR3 DNA follows: TGTGCCAGTAGCAATCGACCGGGACAGGGGATCGACCCCCTCCACTTT. This gives the protein CASSNRPGQGIDPLHF. Variable domain in full (rest from reference TRBV19 and TRBJ1-6): DGGITQSPKYLFRKEGQNVTLSCEQNLNHDAMYWYRQDPGQGLRLIYYSQIVNDFQKGDIAEGYSVSREKKESFPLTVTSAQKNPTAFYLCASSNRPGQGIDPLHFGNGTRLTVT.